This T cell receptor (beta chain) stems from a study of blood T cell repertoires in COVID-19. This CDR3 is 15 amino acids long. V was clipped by 3 bases and J by 5 bases; unmatched bases: 6. The germline CDR1 and CDR2 sequences are SGHNT and YENEEA. This table comes from immunoSEQ multiplex PCR, and its TCRdb copy is limited to in-frame clones, with some not included. The sample shows about 190,000 clones, nearly 90% of them seen only once. The clonotype comes from a man aged 55 to 70 with active or convalescent COVID-19. Specimen: peripheral blood. The chain carries TRBV11-3 and TRBJ2-2; 7 bases line up with TRBD1. The CDR3 reads CASSFHRGGTGELFF. In nucleotides, the CDR3 is TGTGCCAGCAGCTTTCACAGGGGTGGGACCGGGGAGCTGTTTTTT.